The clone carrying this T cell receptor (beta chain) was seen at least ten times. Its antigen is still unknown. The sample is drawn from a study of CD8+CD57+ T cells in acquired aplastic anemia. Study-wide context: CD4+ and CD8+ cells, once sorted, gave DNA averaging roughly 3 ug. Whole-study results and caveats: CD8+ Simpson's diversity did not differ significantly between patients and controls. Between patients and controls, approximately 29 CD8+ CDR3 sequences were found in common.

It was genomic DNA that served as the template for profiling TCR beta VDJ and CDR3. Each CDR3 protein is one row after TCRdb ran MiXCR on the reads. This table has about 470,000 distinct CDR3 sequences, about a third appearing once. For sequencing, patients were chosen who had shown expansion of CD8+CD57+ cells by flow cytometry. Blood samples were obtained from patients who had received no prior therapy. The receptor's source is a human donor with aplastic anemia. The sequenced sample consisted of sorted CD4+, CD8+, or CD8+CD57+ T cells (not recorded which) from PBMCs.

The CDR3 bases are TGTGCCAGCAGTGAATTGGGACAGGGCACAGATACGCAGTATTTT. Translation gives CASSELGQGTDTQYF. The J gene is TRBJ2-3, the V gene TRBV2; 8 bases map to TRBD1. The CDR3 has 15 residues. V shed 2 bases and J 1 base; nucleotides not matched to a gene: 2. Looked up from germline, CDR1 is SNHLY and CDR2 is FYNNEI.